The 14 T cell receptor beta chains given below trace back to one sample, sequenced in a study of cytotoxic CD8 clonotypes in ibrutinib-treated CLL (dated by TCRdb to the early 2020s). This specimen's time point label, interpreted: 12 months on ibrutinib. Library preparation was by the immunoSEQ multiplex PCR assay. As stored in TCRdb, this immuneACCESS dataset retains in-frame rearrangements with V and J assigned. A fraction of the clones does not appear; measured against another copy, unresolved V genes explain less than half of the discrepancy, and the remainder lacks a known reason. Counted in this sample were 24,000 or so clones; over 55% of them appeared once. The top ten constitute about half of the sample. The sample consisted of PBMCs, taken after 12 months of ibrutinib treatment. The receptors stem from a human donor with chronic lymphocytic leukemia.

The chain joins TRBV19 to TRBJ2-1; D gene ambiguous. Trimming removed 4 bases from V and 1 base from J, with 8 bases in between. CDR3 length equals 14 residues. The germline gives CDR1 LNHDA, CDR2 SQIVND (reference sequence). The CDR3 loop is CASSKLGSYNEQFF. CDR3 sequence (DNA): TGTGCCAGTAGTAAGCTGGGTTCCTACAATGAGCAGTTCTTC.

The chain links TRBV7-2 to TRBJ2-1; D is unresolved. Trimming cost V 5 bases and J 0 bases, with 11 bases left between them. CDR3 length: 15 amino acids. The germline V gene encodes CDR1 SGHTA and CDR2 FQGNSA. CDR3 DNA sequence: TGTGCCAGCAGCCCAAACTCGGTCTCCTACAATGAGCAGTTCTTC. It translates to CASSPNSVSYNEQFF.

The CDR3 loop is CASSDNPGDYEQYF. In DNA form, the CDR3 reads TGTGCCAGCAGTGACAATCCAGGGGACTACGAGCAGTACTTC. This chain joins TRBV2 and TRBJ2-7, with a possible D match to TRBD1 (6 bases). Germline assignment: CDR1 SNHLY and CDR2 FYNNEI. V lost 3 bases to trimming and J lost 3 bases, with 12 bases between them. This CDR3 spans 14 amino acids.

The rearrangement links TRBV11-3 to TRBJ2-2; 9 bases agree with TRBD1. CDR1 is SGHNT, CDR2 YENEEA, per germline. This CDR3 has 14 amino acids. After removal of 5 bases from V and 7 bases from J, the junction contained 5 bases not matched to a gene. CDR3 nucleotides: TGTGCCAGCAGCCTACAGGGGGCTAGCGGGGAGCTGTTTTTT. It translates to CASSLQGASGELFF.

The CDR3 protein is CAWSLVDYGYTF. The CDR3 region has the DNA TGTGCCTGGAGTTTAGTAGATTATGGCTACACCTTC. The chain carries TRBV30 and TRBJ1-2; no clear D. V lost 2 bases to trimming and J lost 5 bases, with 9 bases between them. The germline CDR1 and CDR2 sequences are GTSNPN and SVGIG (reference sequence). CDR3 length: 12 amino acids.

This clone was counted only a few times. The chain combines TRBV7-6 with TRBJ2-5; 9 nucleotides agree with TRBD1. Germline loops: CDR1 SGHVS, CDR2 FNYEAQ. J lost 5 bases, V lost 1 base, and 5 bases had no gene match. The CDR3 totals 15 residues. The CDR3 DNA reads TGTGCCAGCAGCTTAGGGGACAGGGATTTCGAGACCCAGTACTTC. This codes for CASSLGDRDFETQYF.

The CDR3 loop is CASSSDRTYEQYF. The DNA for the CDR3 is TGTGCCAGCAGCTCGGACAGGACCTACGAGCAGTACTTC. V and J are TRBV7-2 and TRBJ2-7; 7 bases are a match to TRBD1. V lost 4 bases and J lost 2; bases outside the gene matches: 2. CDR3 length: 13 residues. Germline loops: CDR1 SGHTA, CDR2 FQGNSA.

This chain uses TRBV5-4 with TRBJ1-4; D is undetermined. Trimming left V 0 bases short and J 4 bases short, with 7 bases between. Germline CDR1 and CDR2: SGHNT and YYREEE (reference sequence). The CDR3 spans 14 residues. In nucleotides, the CDR3 is TGTGCCAGCAGCTTGGGCAGTAATAATGAAAAACTGTTTTTT. Translating gives CASSLGSNNEKLFF.

The chain uses TRBV15 and TRBJ1-3; 8 positions match TRBD1. The V and J ends lost 3 bases and 4 bases, in that order; junction bases with no gene match: 2. This CDR3 contains 14 residues. Germline CDR1 is LNHNV and CDR2 is YYDKDF (reference sequence). This CDR3 is CATSRGQEGNTIYF. For the CDR3, the DNA is TGTGCCACCAGCAGGGGACAGGAAGGAAACACCATATATTTT.

The V call is TRBV2, the J call TRBJ2-2, with TRBD2 identical over 13 bases. CDR1 and CDR2 (germline): SNHLY, FYNNEI. Germline trimming cut 4 bases from V and 5 bases from J; bases unmatched to any gene: 16. CDR3 size: 20 residues. The CDR3 here is CASSVSGTSGEVRLTGELFF. The CDR3 nucleotides are TGTGCCAGCAGTGTGTCCGGGACTAGCGGGGAAGTGCGGCTTACCGGGGAGCTGTTTTTT. Using reference TRBV2 and TRBJ2-2 for the parts outside the CDR3, the full variable domain is EPEVTQTPSHQVTQMGQEVILRCVPISNHLYFYWYRQILGQKVEFLVSFYNNEISEKSEIFDDQFSVERPDGSNFTLKIRSTKLEDSAMYFCASSVSGTSGEVRLTGELFFGEGSRLTVL.

J is TRBJ1-3 and V is TRBV19, with D unclear. V was clipped by 5 bases and J by 0 bases, with 5 bases between them. The CDR3 runs to 13 residues. CDR1 is LNHDA and CDR2 is SQIVND in the germline V gene (reference sequence). The CDR3 DNA reads TGTGCCAGTAGTCCGGGCTCTGGAAACACCATATATTTT. Encoded protein: CASSPGSGNTIYF.

V and J are TRBV11-2 and TRBJ1-2; 9 nucleotides line up with TRBD1. The CDR3 length is 14 residues. Per the germline V gene, CDR1 is SGHAT and CDR2 is FQNNGV. With 2 bases clipped from V and 10 bases from J, the junction kept 8 bases outside the gene matches. In DNA, the CDR3 is TGTGCCAGCAGCTTAACCCGGGACAGGGTATACTACACCTTC. It is translated as CASSLTRDRVYYTF. Together with reference TRBV11-2 and TRBJ1-2, the CDR3 gives the full variable domain: EAGVAQSPRYKIIEKRQSVAFWCNPISGHATLYWYQQILGQGPKLLIQFQNNGVVDDSQLPKDRFSAERLKGVDSTLKIQPAKLEDSAVYLCASSLTRDRVYYTFGSGTRLTVV.

This clone was found a few times. The chain combines TRBV11-1 with TRBJ2-5, with TRBD1 matching over 8 bases. This CDR3 spans 16 amino acids. With 5 bases clipped from V and 5 bases from J, the junction kept 13 bases outside the gene matches. Germline V gene data show CDR1 as SGHAT and CDR2 as FQDESV (reference sequence). CDR3 protein: CASSPQWQGAPETQYF. The CDR3 DNA follows: TGTGCCAGCAGCCCACAATGGCAGGGGGCGCCTGAGACCCAGTACTTC.

The chain employs TRBV7-9 and TRBJ2-1, with TRBD1 as a possible D gene (6 bases). Trimming took off 1 base at V and 9 bases at J, with 13 bases between the two ends. Germline CDR1 SEHNR, CDR2 FQNEAQ (reference sequence). This CDR3 has 14 amino acids. DNA of the CDR3: TGTGCCAGCAGCTTAGTACAGGGTCTGCGTGAGCAGTTCTTC. This sequence encodes CASSLVQGLREQFF.